The 29 T cell receptor beta chains below all came from one sample that was sequenced in a study of blood T cell repertoires in COVID-19. The protocol was immunoSEQ multiplex PCR, while the TCRdb copy is restricted to in-frame clones and leaves out a portion. The sample holds some 250,000 clones, approximately 83% seen once. Sequences were obtained from peripheral blood. The receptors originated from a man aged 35-49 years with acute or convalescent COVID-19.

The rearrangement links TRBV6-5 to TRBJ1-2; D possibly corresponds to TRBD1 (6 bases). CDR3 length equals 15 residues. Looked up from germline, CDR1 is MNHEY and CDR2 is SVGAGI. V was shortened by 0 bases and J by 5 bases, with 13 bases between the two germline ends. The CDR3 nucleotides read TGTGCCAGCAGTTACTCGGCAGGGGTTGGGTATGGCTACACCTTC. This gives the protein CASSYSAGVGYGYTF.

The chain recombines TRBV24-1 with TRBJ1-6; D possibly corresponds to TRBD1 (6 bases). This CDR3 contains 13 residues. Germline CDR1 is KGHDR and CDR2 is SFDVKD. V shed 9 bases and J shed 5 bases, with 10 bases lying between them. The CDR3 is CATQDSHNSPLHF. CDR3 coding DNA: TGTGCCACCCAGGACAGCCATAATTCACCCCTCCACTTT.

V and J are TRBV18 and TRBJ1-6, with TRBD1 matching 8 bases. The CDR3 runs to 15 residues. Per the germline V gene, CDR1 is KGHSH and CDR2 is LQKENI. V shed 4 bases, J shed 7 bases, and the junction held 6 bases outside the gene matches. The CDR3 loop reads CASSRGTGVNSPLHF. CDR3 nucleotide sequence: TGTGCCAGCTCACGGGGGACAGGTGTGAATTCACCCCTCCACTTT.

This chain's CDR3 is CASSVPGSPGELFF. The CDR3 DNA reads TGTGCCAGCAGCGTCCCCGGGTCTCCCGGGGAGCTGTTTTTT. The V call is TRBV9, the J call TRBJ2-2; D unresolved. The CDR3 totals 14 residues. Deletions cut 2 bases from V and 6 bases from J, with 11 bases between. The germline V gene encodes CDR1 SGDLS and CDR2 YYNGEE.

The DNA for the CDR3 is TGTGCCAGCTCAGACTTCAGGGACTCAGAAGCTTTCTTT. The encoded protein is CASSDFRDSEAFF. The chain carries TRBV18 and TRBJ1-1, with a possible D match to TRBD1 (5 bases). V was shortened by 5 bases and J by 8 bases, with 15 bases between the two germline ends. The CDR3 runs to 13 residues. Germline V lookup: CDR1 KGHSH, CDR2 LQKENI.

The chain is built from TRBV9 and TRBJ2-7, with TRBD1 matching 9 bases. Per the germline V gene, CDR1 is SGDLS and CDR2 is YYNGEE. The CDR3 loop spans 15 amino acids. Trimming at V came to 3 bases and at J to 6 bases, leaving 10 bases not matched to a gene. For the CDR3, the DNA is TGTGCCAGCAGCGCGACAGGGGGAGAGTGGTCCGAGCAGTACTTC. Amino acid sequence: CASSATGGEWSEQYF.

This clone appeared a few times. V usage is TRBV30 and J usage is TRBJ1-4; TRBD1 is a possible D gene (6 bases). Germline CDR1 and CDR2: GTSNPN and SVGIG (reference sequence). V lost 2 bases and J lost 8, with 21 bases in between. The CDR3 length is 16 residues. In DNA, the CDR3 is TGTGCCTGGAGTCCAGACGGGGGGCGGATAGGGGAAAAACTGTTTTTT. Translation gives CAWSPDGGRIGEKLFF.

This chain connects TRBV9 to TRBJ2-5; D possibly corresponds to TRBD2 (7 bases). The V gene lost 0 bases and the J gene lost 2 bases, with 14 bases spanning the gap. Germline V CDR1 and CDR2: SGDLS, YYNGEE. The CDR3 consists of 16 residues. The CDR3 spells CASSVDGGAQQETQYF. Here the CDR3 DNA reads TGTGCCAGCAGCGTAGATGGGGGGGCTCAGCAAGAGACCCAGTACTTC.

This CDR3 reads CASSGQLATNEKLFF. The CDR3 DNA sequence: TGTGCCAGCAGTGGACAGCTTGCAACTAATGAAAAACTGTTTTTT. This chain links TRBV7-9 with TRBJ1-4, with D possibly matching TRBD1 (6 bases). This CDR3 comprises 15 residues. Per the germline V gene, CDR1 is SEHNR and CDR2 is FQNEAQ (reference sequence). V was shortened by 6 bases and J by 0 bases, with 11 bases between the two germline ends.

This chain links TRBV5-1 with TRBJ2-1, with TRBD1 as a possible D gene (6 bases). The CDR3 runs to 15 residues. CDR1 is SGHRS, CDR2 YFSETQ, per germline. Trimming took 4 bases from V and 0 from J, leaving 11 bases between them. CDR3 amino acids: CASSGQLSSYNEQFF. The CDR3 DNA is TGCGCCAGCAGCGGACAGCTCAGCTCCTACAATGAGCAGTTCTTC.

The rearrangement uses TRBV18 and TRBJ2-2; 11 nucleotides agree with TRBD2. V lost 3 bases, J lost 6 bases, and 3 bases stayed unmatched. Looked up from germline, CDR1 is KGHSH and CDR2 is LQKENI. This CDR3 is 15 amino acids long. DNA of the CDR3: TGTGCCAGCTCACCGGGGACTAGCGGACCCGGGGAGCTGTTTTTT. Residues: CASSPGTSGPGELFF.

This clone was counted a single time. The CDR3 region has the DNA TGCGCCAGCAGCCAAGTTCTAACAAGCCGCGGGTCCTACGAGCAGTACTTC. Its protein is CASSQVLTSRGSYEQYF. The J gene is TRBJ2-7, the V gene TRBV4-3, with D perhaps matching TRBD2 (5 bases). From germline, CDR1 is LGHNA and CDR2 YSLEER. Trimming cost V 1 base and J 1 base, with 17 bases left between them. There are 17 residues in the CDR3.

On this clone: This sample includes further DNA sequences coding for the same CDR3. The chain uses TRBV7-9 and TRBJ2-1; maybe TRBD2 (5 bases). Germline V gene lookup returns CDR1 SEHNR and CDR2 FQNEAQ (reference sequence). The V gene lost 1 base and the J gene lost 7 bases, with 11 bases spanning the gap. This CDR3 contains 14 residues. The CDR3 loop is CASSLGGLGNEQFF. DNA for the CDR3: TGTGCCAGCAGCTTAGGCGGGTTGGGTAATGAGCAGTTCTTC. Together with reference TRBV7-9 and TRBJ2-1, the CDR3 gives the full variable domain: DTGVSQNPRHKITKRGQNVTFRCDPISEHNRLYWYRQTLGQGPEFLTYFQNEAQLEKSRLLSDRFSAERPKGSFSTLEIQRTEQGDSAMYLCASSLGGLGNEQFFGPGTRLTVL.

The chain employs TRBV27 and TRBJ1-5, with 10 bases that match TRBD1. Trimming took 6 bases from V and 0 from J; bases not matched to a gene: 5. This CDR3 is built from 16 residues. Germline CDR1 and CDR2: MNHEY and SMNVEV (reference sequence). CDR3 residues: CASRPDRGHSNQPQHF. The CDR3 DNA sequence: TGTGCCAGCAGACCCGACAGGGGGCATAGCAATCAGCCCCAGCATTTT.

V usage is TRBV15 and J usage is TRBJ2-7, with 9 bases identical to TRBD2. The junction had 8 bases not matched to a gene; V was cut back by 1 base and J by 1 base. Germline CDR1 LNHNV, CDR2 YYDKDF (reference sequence). The CDR3 totals 17 residues. CDR3 loop: CATSRAPGLAPSYEQYF. The CDR3 DNA reads TGTGCCACCAGCAGAGCCCCGGGACTAGCTCCTTCCTACGAGCAGTACTTC.

CDR3 loop: CASSLSGGTYEQYF. In DNA form, the CDR3 reads TGTGCCAGCAGCTTATCAGGGGGGACCTACGAGCAGTACTTC. The chain carries TRBV7-6 and TRBJ2-7, with D tentatively TRBD1 (7 bases). This CDR3 has 14 amino acids. CDR1 and CDR2 from the germline V gene are SGHVS and FNYEAQ. Trimming shortened V by 2 bases and J by 2 bases, and 10 bases separated the two germline ends.

The V and J genes are TRBV6-1 and TRBJ2-7; 12 nucleotides align to TRBD2. The V gene end was trimmed by 2 bases and the J gene end by 6 bases; junction bases not matched to a gene: 5. CDR1 is MNHNS and CDR2 is SASEGT in the germline V gene. The CDR3 length is 15 residues. The CDR3 spells CASSELAGGPGEQYF. CDR3 DNA sequence: TGTGCCAGCAGTGAACTAGCGGGAGGGCCGGGCGAGCAGTACTTC.

The V call is TRBV7-9, the J call TRBJ2-3; 7 bases align to TRBD2. V shed 4 bases and J 2 bases; nucleotides not matched to a gene: 6. The CDR3 is made up of 15 amino acids. CDR1 is SEHNR and CDR2 is FQNEAQ in the germline V gene (reference sequence). This chain's CDR3 is CASSSPAGSTDTQYF. The CDR3 DNA sequence: TGTGCCAGCAGCTCGCCAGCGGGGTCCACAGATACGCAGTATTTT. The full variable domain, in which reference TRBV7-9 and TRBJ2-3 provide the parts outside the CDR3, is DTGVSQNPRHKITKRGQNVTFRCDPISEHNRLYWYRQTLGQGPEFLTYFQNEAQLEKSRLLSDRFSAERPKGSFSTLEIQRTEQGDSAMYLCASSSPAGSTDTQYFGPGTRLTVL.

This clone appeared a single time. The chain is built from TRBV5-5 and TRBJ1-1; D perhaps matches TRBD1 (5 bases). Germline V gene sequence: CDR1 SGHKS, CDR2 YYEKEE (reference sequence). The CDR3 covers 17 residues. V was pared by 4 bases and J by 4 bases, with 23 bases between. The CDR3 loop is CASSPRLAVSRATEAFF. In DNA, the CDR3 is TGTGCCAGCAGCCCGAGACTCGCGGTTTCCAGGGCCACTGAAGCTTTCTTT.

This clone has just one count. The chain carries TRBV4-2 and TRBJ1-1; a weak D match, TRBD1 (6 bases). Per the germline V gene, CDR1 is LGHNA and CDR2 is YNFKEQ. The length of the CDR3 is 17 residues. Trimming took 0 bases from V and 4 from J, leaving 18 bases between them. This CDR3 reads CASSQDLTGGLGTEAFF. As DNA, the CDR3 is TGTGCCAGCAGCCAAGATTTGACAGGCGGTTTGGGCACTGAAGCTTTCTTT.

The DNA of the CDR3 is TGCGCCAGCAGCCAGGTACTAGCGGGAGTATCTTACGAGCAGTACTTC. It specifies CASSQVLAGVSYEQYF. The chain employs TRBV4-1 and TRBJ2-7, with 11 bases aligning to TRBD2. The trim removed 3 bases at V and 4 bases at J, leaving 8 bases unmatched. CDR1 is MGHRA, CDR2 YSYEKL, per germline. The CDR3 runs to 16 residues.

This chain uses TRBV30 with TRBJ1-2, with 8 bases fitting TRBD1. V lost 3 bases and J lost 3; bases outside the gene matches: 9. The CDR3 has 15 residues. Germline V gives CDR1 GTSNPN, CDR2 SVGIG (reference sequence). As DNA, the CDR3 is TGTGCCTGGAGGCCTTGGACACAGGGGGACTATGGCTACACCTTC. Amino acids: CAWRPWTQGDYGYTF.

The CDR3 DNA sequence: TGTGCCAGCAGCTATGGACAGGCTCCGTCCTACGAGCAGTACTTC. It codes for CASSYGQAPSYEQYF. The rearrangement uses TRBV7-9 and TRBJ2-7, with TRBD1 identical over 7 bases. The germline V gene has CDR1 SEHNR and CDR2 FQNEAQ (reference sequence). The CDR3 has 15 residues. Trimming removed 4 bases from V and 1 base from J; junction bases left unmatched: 7.

CDR3: CASRLAGLYYEQYF. The CDR3 DNA sequence: TGTGCCAGCAGGCTAGCGGGCCTTTACTACGAGCAGTACTTC. The chain carries TRBV2 and TRBJ2-7, with TRBD2 matching over 8 bases. The CDR3 loop spans 14 amino acids. The V gene's germline CDR1 is SNHLY and CDR2 FYNNEI. V shed 6 bases, J shed 3 bases, and the junction held 7 bases outside the gene matches.

The rearrangement joins TRBV6-6 to TRBJ1-1, with D possibly being TRBD1 (6 bases). The CDR3 extends over 15 amino acids. Germline loops: CDR1 MNHNY, CDR2 SVGAGI (reference sequence). V lost 8 bases and J 4 bases, leaving 20 bases between the germline ends. In DNA form, the CDR3 reads TGTGCCAGCCGAACGTCCGGGAGGGGGAGCACTGAAGCTTTCTTT. This encodes CASRTSGRGSTEAFF.

V usage is TRBV19 and J usage is TRBJ1-4, with D possibly TRBD1 on 6 matching bases. Germline V gene sequence: CDR1 LNHDA, CDR2 SQIVND (reference sequence). This CDR3 has 17 amino acids. The ends were cut back, 7 bases at V and 0 bases at J, with 18 bases in the middle. The CDR3 sequence is CASTRTENFATNEKLFF. DNA of the CDR3: TGTGCCAGTACGAGGACAGAGAATTTTGCAACTAATGAAAAACTGTTTTTT.

The J gene is TRBJ1-6, the V gene TRBV27; 7 bases map to TRBD1. The CDR3 spans 14 residues. The germline CDR1 and CDR2 sequences are MNHEY and SMNVEV (reference sequence). With 3 bases clipped from V and 10 bases from J, the junction kept 6 bases outside the gene matches. The CDR3 region is CASSFHLQGSPLHF. CDR3 in DNA: TGTGCCAGCAGTTTCCACCTACAGGGGTCACCCCTCCACTTT.

The J gene is TRBJ2-1, the V gene TRBV6-6; TRBD2 agrees at 12 bases. Unmatched junction bases numbered 13, after V lost 6 bases and J lost 1 base. Germline CDR1 is MNHNY and CDR2 is SVGAGI (reference sequence). CDR3 size: 19 residues. CDR3 nucleotide sequence: TGTGCCAGCAGCTCTAGCGGGAGGGCGATTGGGGCTTCCTACAATGAGCAGTTCTTC. Amino acid sequence: CASSSSGRAIGASYNEQFF.

This clone was found once. The V gene is TRBV29-1, the J gene TRBJ2-2; 8 bases are a match to TRBD2. CDR3 length: 16 amino acids. Per the germline V gene, CDR1 is SQVTM and CDR2 is ANQGSEA. V lost 0 bases, J lost 6 bases, and 9 bases stayed unmatched. In DNA, the CDR3 is TGCAGCGTTGAAGAAGCGGCGGTCGGGGGGGCCGGGGAGCTGTTTTTT. Translation gives CSVEEAAVGGAGELFF.